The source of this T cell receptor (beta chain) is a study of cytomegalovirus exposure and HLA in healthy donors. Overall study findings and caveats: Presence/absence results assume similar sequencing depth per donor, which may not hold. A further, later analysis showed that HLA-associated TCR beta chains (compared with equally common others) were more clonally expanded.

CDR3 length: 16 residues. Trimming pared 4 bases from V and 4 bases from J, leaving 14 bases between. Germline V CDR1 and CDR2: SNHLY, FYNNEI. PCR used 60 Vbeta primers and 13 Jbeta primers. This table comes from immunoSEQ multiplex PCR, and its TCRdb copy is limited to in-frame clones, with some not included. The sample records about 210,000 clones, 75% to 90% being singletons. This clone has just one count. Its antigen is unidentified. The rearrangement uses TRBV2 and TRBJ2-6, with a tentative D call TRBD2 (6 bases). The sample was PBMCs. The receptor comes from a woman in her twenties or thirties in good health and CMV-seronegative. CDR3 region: CASSGRLGVGANVLTF. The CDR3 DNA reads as TGTGCCAGCAGTGGGCGACTAGGGGTAGGGGCCAACGTCCTGACTTTC.